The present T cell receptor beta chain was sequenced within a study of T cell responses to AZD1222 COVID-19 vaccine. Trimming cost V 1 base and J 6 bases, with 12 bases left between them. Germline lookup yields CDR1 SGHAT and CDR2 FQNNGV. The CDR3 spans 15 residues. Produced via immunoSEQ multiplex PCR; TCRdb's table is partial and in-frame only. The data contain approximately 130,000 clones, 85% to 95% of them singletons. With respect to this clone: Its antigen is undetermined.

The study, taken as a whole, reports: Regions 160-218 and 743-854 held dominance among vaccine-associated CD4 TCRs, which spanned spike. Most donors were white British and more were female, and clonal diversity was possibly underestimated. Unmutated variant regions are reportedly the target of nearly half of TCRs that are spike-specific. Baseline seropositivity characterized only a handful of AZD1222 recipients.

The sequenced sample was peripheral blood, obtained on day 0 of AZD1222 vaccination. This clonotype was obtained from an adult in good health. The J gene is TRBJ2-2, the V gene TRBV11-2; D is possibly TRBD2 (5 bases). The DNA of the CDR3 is TGTGCCAGCAGCTTAGCTAGCTCACCACCCGGGGAGCTGTTTTTT. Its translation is CASSLASSPPGELFF.